A selection of T cell receptor beta chains follows, all from one sample in a study of blood T cells in healthy people across ages. One entry per CDR3 protein results from TCRdb running MiXCR on the 5' RACE reads. The sample has hundreds of thousands of distinct CDR3 sequences; about 62% are singletons. The sequenced sample was blood. The receptors were sampled from a man aged 25 to 45 in good health. CDR3s include the opening cysteine and the closing phenylalanine or tryptophan. D genes are given only for firm matches. Only part of the rows carry a size: once, few, many, or a class if the clone is expanded.

TRBD2	TRBJ2-1	TRBV5-6	NA	CASSLDGGGADEQFF	TGTGCCAGCAGCTTGGATGGCGGGGGGGCGGATGAGCAGTTCTTC
TRBD1	TRBJ2-4	TRBV12-3/TRBV12-4	NA	CASSSADRGHIQYF	TGTGCCAGCAGTTCGGCGGACAGGGGTCACATTCAGTACTTC
TRBD1	TRBJ1-6	TRBV20-1	few	CSGAQGNGINSPLHF	TGCAGTGGCGCACAGGGGAACGGTATTAATTCACCCCTCCACTTT
NA	TRBJ2-3	TRBV12-3/TRBV12-4	NA	CASTPRWDTQYF	TGTGCCAGCACCCCCAGGTGGGATACGCAGTATTTT
NA	TRBJ1-1	TRBV2	NA	CASKDSGRLEAFF	TGTGCCAGCAAGGACTCAGGACGACTCGAAGCTTTCTTT
NA	TRBJ1-5	TRBV7-2	NA	CASGQGTQPQHF	TGTGCCAGTGGCCAGGGTACGCAGCCCCAGCATTTT
NA	TRBJ2-1	TRBV9	NA	CASSVGANSYNEQFF	TGTGCCAGCAGCGTAGGAGCAAATTCGTACAATGAGCAGTTCTTC
TRBD2	TRBJ2-3	TRBV29-1	NA	CSVVVAGSDTQYF	TGCAGCGTTGTAGTAGCGGGTTCGGATACGCAGTATTTT
NA	TRBJ2-1	TRBV12-3/TRBV12-4	few	CASSLVVLGFNEQFF	TGTGCCAGCAGTTTAGTTGTTCTAGGGTTCAATGAGCAGTTCTTC
TRBD1	TRBJ2-2	TRBV6-1	NA	CASTAGQANTGELFF	TGTGCCAGCACCGCGGGACAGGCCAACACCGGGGAGCTGTTTTTT
NA	TRBJ2-1	TRBV2	many	CASSEQVGAYNEQFF	TGTGCCAGCAGTGAACAAGTGGGCGCCTACAATGAGCAGTTCTTC
NA	TRBJ2-5	TRBV28	few	CASSSADVGTQYF	TGTGCCAGCAGTTCGGCCGATGTCGGGACCCAGTACTTC
NA	TRBJ1-6	TRBV7-3	few	CASSAQRNSPLHF	TGTGCCAGCAGCGCCCAGCGTAATTCACCCCTCCACTTT
NA	TRBJ2-3	TRBV9	NA	CASSVSMSDTQYF	TGTGCCAGCAGCGTCTCTATGTCAGATACGCAGTATTTT
NA	TRBJ2-3	TRBV29-1	NA	CSVAPQSGLPHTQYF	TGCAGCGTTGCACCGCAATCCGGACTTCCCCATACGCAGTATTTT
NA	TRBJ2-5	TRBV6-5	NA	CASGRDSETQYF	TGTGCCAGCGGAAGGGATTCAGAGACCCAGTACTTC
NA	TRBJ2-7	TRBV6-1	NA	CASSERGKGQYF	TGTGCCAGCAGTGAAAGAGGGAAGGGGCAGTACTTC
TRBD1	TRBJ1-6	TRBV20-1	NA	CSATAGGPRGSPLHF	TGCAGTGCTACAGCAGGGGGCCCGCGCGGTTCACCCCTCCACTTT
TRBD1	TRBJ1-6	TRBV28	few	CASSTNDRGPYNSPLHF	TGTGCCAGCAGTACAAATGACAGGGGGCCCTATAATTCACCCCTCCACTTT
NA	TRBJ2-3	TRBV29-1	many	CSVGARTDTQYF	TGCAGCGTTGGGGCACGCACAGATACGCAGTATTTT
NA	TRBJ1-4	TRBV21-1	once	CASRRERDEKLFF	TGTGCCAGCAGGAGGGAACGGGATGAAAAACTGTTTTTT
TRBD2	TRBJ2-5	TRBV7-2	NA	CASSSRIAGGQNEQYF	TGTGCCAGCAGCTCCCGGATAGCGGGGGGGCAAAATGAGCAGTACTTC
TRBD2	TRBJ2-1	TRBV7-7	once	CASAGGLADYNEQFF	TGTGCTAGCGCCGGGGGACTAGCGGACTACAATGAGCAGTTCTTC
TRBD1	TRBJ2-2	TRBV12-3/TRBV12-4	few	CASRGQVNTGELFF	TGTGCCAGCAGGGGACAGGTGAACACCGGGGAGCTGTTTTTT
TRBD2	TRBJ2-2	TRBV7-6	NA	CASSSGGRVAGELFF	TGTGCCAGCAGCTCGGGGGGTCGGGTCGCCGGGGAGCTGTTTTTT
NA	TRBJ2-7	TRBV7-9	NA	CASRPWRATTYEQYF	TGTGCCAGCAGACCCTGGCGGGCGACCACCTACGAGCAGTACTTC
TRBD1	TRBJ2-6	TRBV7-2	few	CASSLWTGVSGANVLTF	TGTGCCAGCAGCTTGTGGACAGGAGTCTCTGGGGCCAACGTCCTGACTTTC
NA	TRBJ1-4	TRBV7-2	NA	CASSLDPGTEKLFF	TGTGCCAGCAGCTTAGATCCAGGGACAGAAAAACTGTTTTTT
NA	TRBJ2-7	TRBV29-1	few	CSVELAAPYEQYF	TGCAGCGTTGAATTGGCGGCCCCCTACGAGCAGTACTTC
TRBD2	TRBJ2-3	TRBV10-3	few	CAIKRESGTDTQYF	TGTGCCATCAAGCGGGAGAGCGGCACAGATACGCAGTATTTT
NA	TRBJ2-1	TRBV7-2	NA	CASSFFGGYNDYNEQFF	TGTGCCAGCAGCTTTTTTGGGGGGTACAACGACTACAATGAGCAGTTCTTC
TRBD2	TRBJ2-5	TRBV15	NA	CATSLPLGTSPETQYF	TGTGCCACCAGCCTACCCCTCGGGACTAGTCCCGAGACCCAGTACTTC
NA	TRBJ1-1	TRBV5-1	few	CASSLGTVEAFF	TGCGCCAGCAGCCTCGGGACGGTTGAAGCTTTCTTT
NA	TRBJ2-7	TRBV6-5	few	CASSKDSYEQYF	TGTGCCAGCAGTAAGGACAGCTACGAGCAGTACTTC
NA	TRBJ2-1	TRBV9	few	CASSVGGPVNEQFF	TGTGCCAGCAGCGTAGGGGGTCCGGTGAATGAGCAGTTCTTC
NA	TRBJ2-6	TRBV19	NA	CASSPWVQSGANVLTF	TGTGCCAGTAGTCCTTGGGTTCAATCTGGGGCCAACGTCCTGACTTTC
NA	TRBJ1-6	TRBV27	NA	CASSPQGSLDSPLHF	TGTGCCAGCAGTCCGCAGGGGTCTTTGGATTCACCCCTCCACTTT
NA	TRBJ2-7	TRBV24-1	NA	CATSDASGEQYF	TGTGCCACCAGTGATGCCTCGGGCGAGCAGTACTTC
NA	TRBJ2-3	TRBV6-1	NA	CASSETWATDTQYF	TGTGCCAGCAGTGAAACGTGGGCCACAGATACGCAGTATTTT
NA	TRBJ1-1	TRBV3-1	NA	CASSQDHETRKAFF	TGTGCCAGCAGCCAAGACCACGAGACCAGAAAAGCTTTCTTT
NA	TRBJ2-6	TRBV25-1	many	CASSAGAGANVLTF	TGTGCCAGCAGTGCGGGGGCCGGGGCCAACGTCCTGACTTTC
NA	TRBJ2-1	TRBV7-3	few	CASSPGPSAYNEQFF	TGTGCCAGCAGCCCTGGACCATCGGCCTACAATGAGCAGTTCTTC
NA	TRBJ2-7	TRBV20-1	NA	CSASRLAPSYEQYF	TGCAGTGCTAGCAGACTGGCACCATCCTACGAGCAGTACTTC
NA	TRBJ2-5	TRBV9	NA	CASSVQGRECETQYF	TGTGCCAGCAGCGTCCAGGGGCGGGAATGTGAGACCCAGTACTTC
NA	TRBJ2-1	TRBV14	NA	CASSQYQGLNNEQFF	TGTGCCAGCAGCCAATACCAGGGTCTGAACAATGAGCAGTTCTTC
TRBD2	TRBJ2-1	TRBV20-1	few	CSVSGLAGGRYEQFF	TGCAGTGTTTCGGGACTAGCGGGAGGGCGCTATGAGCAGTTCTTC
NA	TRBJ2-5	TRBV18	NA	CASSPRGLETQYF	TGTGCCAGCTCCCCGCGGGGTCTGGAGACCCAGTACTTC
TRBD2	TRBJ2-7	TRBV27	few	CASKPSAGAMDYEQYF	TGTGCCAGCAAACCCTCCGCGGGAGCTATGGACTACGAGCAGTACTTC
TRBD2	TRBJ2-7	TRBV20-1	few	CSARDLAGTCEQYF	TGCAGTGCTCGTGACCTAGCGGGTACTTGCGAGCAGTACTTC
NA	TRBJ1-2	TRBV7-2	NA	CAGSLVTGFDGYTF	TGTGCCGGCAGCTTAGTAACCGGGTTCGATGGCTACACCTTC
TRBD2	TRBJ2-5	TRBV7-9	NA	CASSSQGLAVKETQYF	TGTGCCAGCAGCTCCCAGGGACTAGCGGTCAAAGAGACCCAGTACTTC
NA	TRBJ2-5	TRBV6-1	NA	CASKEPGKKTQYF	TGTGCCAGCAAAGAACCAGGGAAGAAGACCCAGTACTTC
NA	TRBJ1-2	TRBV5-1	NA	CASSLNSDDGYTF	TGCGCCAGCAGCTTGAATAGTGACGATGGCTACACCTTC
TRBD2	TRBJ2-3	TRBV27	NA	CASSFLAGVSDTQYF	TGTGCCAGCAGTTTCCTAGCGGGGGTTTCAGATACGCAGTATTTT
TRBD2	TRBJ2-7	TRBV7-2	once	CASSYPWGRDSYEQYF	TGTGCCAGCAGCTACCCATGGGGGAGGGACTCCTACGAGCAGTACTTC
NA	TRBJ2-6	TRBV18	NA	CASSPTRQSGANVLTF	TGTGCCAGCTCACCAACCCGACAGTCTGGGGCCAACGTCCTGACTTTC
NA	TRBJ2-7	TRBV27	NA	CASSLSRSLYEQYF	TGTGCCAGCAGTTTATCGAGGAGTCTCTACGAGCAGTACTTC
TRBD1	TRBJ1-2	TRBV6-1	NA	CASRLDRDYGYTF	TGTGCCAGCAGACTAGACAGGGACTATGGCTACACCTTC
TRBD1	TRBJ2-5	TRBV7-2	NA	CASSMDRGSETQYF	TGTGCCAGCAGCATGGACAGGGGTAGTGAGACCCAGTACTTC
NA	TRBJ1-2	TRBV12-3/TRBV12-4	NA	CASSLSGRPNYGYTF	TGTGCCAGCAGTTTATCCGGGAGGCCCAACTATGGCTACACCTTC